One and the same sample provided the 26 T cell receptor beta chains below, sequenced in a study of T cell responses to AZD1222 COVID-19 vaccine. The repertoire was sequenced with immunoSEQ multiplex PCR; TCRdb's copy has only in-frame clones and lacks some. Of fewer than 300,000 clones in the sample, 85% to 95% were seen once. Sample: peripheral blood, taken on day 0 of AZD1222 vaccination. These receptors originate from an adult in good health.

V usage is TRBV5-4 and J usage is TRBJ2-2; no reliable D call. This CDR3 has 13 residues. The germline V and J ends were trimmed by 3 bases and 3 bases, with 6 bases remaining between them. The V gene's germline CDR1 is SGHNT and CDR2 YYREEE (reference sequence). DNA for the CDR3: TGTGCCAGCAGCTCACAGTACACCGGGGAGCTGTTTTTT. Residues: CASSSQYTGELFF. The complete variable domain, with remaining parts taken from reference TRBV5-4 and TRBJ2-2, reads ETGVTQSPTHLIKTRGQQVTLRCSSQSGHNTVSWYQQALGQGPQFIFQYYREEENGRGNFPPRFSGLQFPNYSSELNVNALELDDSALYLCASSSQYTGELFFGEGSRLTVL.

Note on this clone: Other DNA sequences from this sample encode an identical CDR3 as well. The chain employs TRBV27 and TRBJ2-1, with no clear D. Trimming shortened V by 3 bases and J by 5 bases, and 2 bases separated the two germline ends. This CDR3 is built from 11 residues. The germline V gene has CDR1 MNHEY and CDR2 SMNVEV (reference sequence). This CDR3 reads CASSFNNEQFF. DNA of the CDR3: TGTGCCAGCAGTTTTAACAATGAGCAGTTCTTC.

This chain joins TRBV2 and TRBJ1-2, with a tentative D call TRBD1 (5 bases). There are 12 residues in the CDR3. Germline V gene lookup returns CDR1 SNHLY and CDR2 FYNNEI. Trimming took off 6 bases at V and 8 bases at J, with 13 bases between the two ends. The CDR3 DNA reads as TGTGCCAGCAGGTGGGGGGTGGGCGGCTACACCTTC. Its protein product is CASRWGVGGYTF.

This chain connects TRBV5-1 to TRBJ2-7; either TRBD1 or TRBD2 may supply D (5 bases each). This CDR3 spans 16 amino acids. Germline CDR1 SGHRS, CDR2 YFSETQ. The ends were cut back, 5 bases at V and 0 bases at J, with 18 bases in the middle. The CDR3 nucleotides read TGCGCCAGCAGTCGAGGGGCACCTCTGAGCTCCTACGAGCAGTACTTC. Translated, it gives CASSRGAPLSSYEQYF.

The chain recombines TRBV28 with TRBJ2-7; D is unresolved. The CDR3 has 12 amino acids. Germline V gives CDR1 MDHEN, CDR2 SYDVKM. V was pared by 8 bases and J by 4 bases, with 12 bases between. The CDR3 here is CASCDTTYEQYF. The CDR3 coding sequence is TGTGCCAGCTGTGACACTACTTACGAGCAGTACTTC.

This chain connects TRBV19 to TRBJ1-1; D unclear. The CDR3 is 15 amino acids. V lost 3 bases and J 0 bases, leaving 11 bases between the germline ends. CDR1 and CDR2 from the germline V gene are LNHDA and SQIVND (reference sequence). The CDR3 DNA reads TGTGCCAGTAGTATTTTGGGTCCCATGAACACTGAAGCTTTCTTT. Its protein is CASSILGPMNTEAFF.

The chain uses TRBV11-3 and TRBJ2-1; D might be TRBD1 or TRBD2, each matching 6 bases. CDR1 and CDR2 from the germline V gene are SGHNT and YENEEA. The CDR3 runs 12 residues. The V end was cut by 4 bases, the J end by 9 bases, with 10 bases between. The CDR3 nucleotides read TGTGCCAGCAGCTACGGGGGCGGTGAGCAGTTCTTC. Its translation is CASSYGGGEQFF.

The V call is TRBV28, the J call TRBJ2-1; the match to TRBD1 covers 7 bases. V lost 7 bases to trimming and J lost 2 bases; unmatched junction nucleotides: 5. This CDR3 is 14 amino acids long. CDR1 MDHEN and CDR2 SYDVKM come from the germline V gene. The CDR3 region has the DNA TGTGCCAGCAAGGGGGCAGGGACCTACAATGAGCAGTTCTTC. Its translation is CASKGAGTYNEQFF.

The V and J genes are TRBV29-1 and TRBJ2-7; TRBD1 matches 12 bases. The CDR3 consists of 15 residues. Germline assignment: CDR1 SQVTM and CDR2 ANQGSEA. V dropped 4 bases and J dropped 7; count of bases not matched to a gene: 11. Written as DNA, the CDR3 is TGCAGCGTTGTGGCCCCGGGACAGGGGGCTTGGGAGCAGTACTTC. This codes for CSVVAPGQGAWEQYF.

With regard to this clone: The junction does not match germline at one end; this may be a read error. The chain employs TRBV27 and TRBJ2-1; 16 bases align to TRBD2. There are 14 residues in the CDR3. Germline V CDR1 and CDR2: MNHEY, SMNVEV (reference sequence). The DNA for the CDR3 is TGTGCCAGCAGTCCGGGACTAGCGGGAGGGATTAGTATCTTC. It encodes CASSPGLAGGISIF.

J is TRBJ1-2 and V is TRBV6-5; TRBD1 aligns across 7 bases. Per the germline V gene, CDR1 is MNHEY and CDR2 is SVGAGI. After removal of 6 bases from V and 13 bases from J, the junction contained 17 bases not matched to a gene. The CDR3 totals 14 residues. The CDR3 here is CASSSDRATAVVTF. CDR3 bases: TGTGCCAGCAGCTCAGACAGGGCGACTGCTGTCGTCACCTTC.

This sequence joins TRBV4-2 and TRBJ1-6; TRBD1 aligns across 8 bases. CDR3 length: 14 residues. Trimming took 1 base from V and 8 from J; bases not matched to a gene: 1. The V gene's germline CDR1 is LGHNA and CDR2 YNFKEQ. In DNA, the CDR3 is TGTGCCAGCAGCCAAGGGACAGGGCATTCACCCCTCCACTTT. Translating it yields CASSQGTGHSPLHF.

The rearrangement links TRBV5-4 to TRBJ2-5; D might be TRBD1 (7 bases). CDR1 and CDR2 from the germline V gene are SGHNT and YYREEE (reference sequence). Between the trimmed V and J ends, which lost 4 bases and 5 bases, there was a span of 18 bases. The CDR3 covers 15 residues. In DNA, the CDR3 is TGTGCCAGCAGCCTCCGAGCGGCAGGGGGGGAGACCCAGTACTTC. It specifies CASSLRAAGGETQYF.

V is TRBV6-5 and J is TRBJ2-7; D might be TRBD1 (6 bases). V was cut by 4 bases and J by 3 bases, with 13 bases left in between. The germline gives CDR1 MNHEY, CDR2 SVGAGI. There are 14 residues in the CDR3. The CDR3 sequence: CASSSPGHYYEQYF. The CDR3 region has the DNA TGTGCCAGCAGTTCCCCGGGACACTACTACGAGCAGTACTTC.

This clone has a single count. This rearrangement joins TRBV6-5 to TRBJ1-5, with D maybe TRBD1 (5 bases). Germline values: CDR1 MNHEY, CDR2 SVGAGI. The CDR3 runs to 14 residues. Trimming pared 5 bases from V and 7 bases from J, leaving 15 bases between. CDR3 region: CASSRDFTYQPQHF. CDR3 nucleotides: TGTGCCAGCAGTCGGGACTTCACCTACCAGCCCCAGCATTTT.

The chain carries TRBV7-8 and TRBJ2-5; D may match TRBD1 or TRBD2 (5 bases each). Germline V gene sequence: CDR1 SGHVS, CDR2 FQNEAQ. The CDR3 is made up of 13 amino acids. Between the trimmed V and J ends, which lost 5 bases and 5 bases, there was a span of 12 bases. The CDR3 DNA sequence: TGTGCCAGCAGCCGGGGCATTTTTGAGACCCAGTACTTC. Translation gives CASSRGIFETQYF.

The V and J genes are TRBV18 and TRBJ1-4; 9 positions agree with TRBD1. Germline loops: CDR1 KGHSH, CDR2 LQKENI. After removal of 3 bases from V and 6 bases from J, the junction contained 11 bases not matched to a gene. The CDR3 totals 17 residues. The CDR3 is CASSPTGQGINDEKLFF. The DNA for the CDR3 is TGTGCCAGCTCACCCACTGGACAGGGGATAAATGATGAAAAACTGTTTTTT.

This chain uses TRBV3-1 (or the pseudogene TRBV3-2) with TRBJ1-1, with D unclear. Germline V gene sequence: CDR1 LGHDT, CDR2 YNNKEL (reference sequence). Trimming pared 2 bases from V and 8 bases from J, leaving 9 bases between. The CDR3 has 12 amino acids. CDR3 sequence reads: CASSQPGTEAFF. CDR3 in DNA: TGTGCCAGCAGCCAACCTGGCACCGAAGCTTTCTTT.

Here the CDR3 reads CASSEYQGRGVQETQYF. CDR3 DNA sequence: TGTGCCAGCAGTGAATATCAAGGGCGGGGGGTTCAAGAGACCCAGTACTTC. The chain links TRBV25-1 to TRBJ2-5, with 8 bases matching TRBD2. Germline CDR1 and CDR2: MGHDK and SYGVNS. The J segment lost 2 bases and the V segment lost 0 bases, leaving 8 bases of the junction unmatched. This CDR3 region has 17 residues.

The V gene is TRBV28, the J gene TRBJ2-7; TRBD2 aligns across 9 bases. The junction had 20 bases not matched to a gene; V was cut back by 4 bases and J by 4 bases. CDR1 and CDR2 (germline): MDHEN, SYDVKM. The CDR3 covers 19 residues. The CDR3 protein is CASSSVWGGLSGSYYEQYF. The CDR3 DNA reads TGTGCCAGCAGTTCCGTCTGGGGTGGGCTTAGCGGGAGTTATTACGAGCAGTACTTC.

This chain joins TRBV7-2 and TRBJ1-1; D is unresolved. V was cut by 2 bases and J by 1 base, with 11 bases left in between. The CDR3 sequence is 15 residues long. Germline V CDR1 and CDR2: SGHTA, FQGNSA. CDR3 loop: CASSLFPGSNTEAFF. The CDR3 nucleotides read TGTGCCAGCAGCTTATTCCCAGGTTCGAACACTGAAGCTTTCTTT. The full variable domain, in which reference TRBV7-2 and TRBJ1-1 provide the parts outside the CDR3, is GAGVSQSPSNKVTEKGKDVELRCDPISGHTALYWYRQSLGQGLEFLIYFQGNSAPDKSGLPSDRFSAERTGGSVSTLTIQRTQQEDSAVYLCASSLFPGSNTEAFFGQGTRLTVV.

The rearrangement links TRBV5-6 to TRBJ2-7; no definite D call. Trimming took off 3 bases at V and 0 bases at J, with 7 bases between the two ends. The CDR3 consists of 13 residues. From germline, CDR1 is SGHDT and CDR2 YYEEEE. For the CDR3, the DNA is TGTGCCAGCAGCTCCCGTAGCTCCTACGAGCAGTACTTC. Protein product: CASSSRSSYEQYF.

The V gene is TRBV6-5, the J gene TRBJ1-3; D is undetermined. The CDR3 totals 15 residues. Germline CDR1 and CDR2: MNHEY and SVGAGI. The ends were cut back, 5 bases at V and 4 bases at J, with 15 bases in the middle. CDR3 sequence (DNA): TGTGCCAGCAGTCCCCGAGACTCCCGGGGAAACACCATATATTTT. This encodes CASSPRDSRGNTIYF.

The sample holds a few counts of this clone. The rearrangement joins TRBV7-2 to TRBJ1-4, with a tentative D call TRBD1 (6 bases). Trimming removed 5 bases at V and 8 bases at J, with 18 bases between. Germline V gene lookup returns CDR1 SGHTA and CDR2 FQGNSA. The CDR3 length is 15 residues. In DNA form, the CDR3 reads TGTGCCAGCAGCCCCGGGGGCCTCTATGGGGAAAAACTGTTTTTT. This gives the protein CASSPGGLYGEKLFF.

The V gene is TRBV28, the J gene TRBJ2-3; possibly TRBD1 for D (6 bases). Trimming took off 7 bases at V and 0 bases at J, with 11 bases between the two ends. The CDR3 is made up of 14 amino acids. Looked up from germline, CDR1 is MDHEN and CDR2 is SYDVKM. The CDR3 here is CASTQGYSTDTQYF. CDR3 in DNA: TGTGCCAGCACTCAGGGGTATAGCACAGATACGCAGTATTTT.

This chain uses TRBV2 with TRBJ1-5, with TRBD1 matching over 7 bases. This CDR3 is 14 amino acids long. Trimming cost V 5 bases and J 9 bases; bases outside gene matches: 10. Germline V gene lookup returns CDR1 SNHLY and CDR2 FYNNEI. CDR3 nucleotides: TGTGCCAGCAGTACGGGACAGCTGACAGCGCCCCAGCATTTT. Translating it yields CASSTGQLTAPQHF.